This TCR beta chain was recovered during a study of metastatic and nonmetastatic thyroid tumors (dated by TCRdb to 2020 to 2021). Looking at the study overall: For patients with malignant and with benign thyroid disease, the researchers compared repertoires between peripheral blood samples and tumor or nodule tissue samples.

Before undergoing thyroid surgery, none of the patients had been given any kind of treatment. Patient clinical samples collected from about 2011 to 2019 were retrospectively analysed using T-cell receptor beta sequencing. The library came from PCR. Reads for this sample came from an Illumina HiSeq 4000. High-throughput sequencing was used to profile the CDR3 region of the TCR beta-chain in every patient. The paper's data handling went like this. CDR3 differences across clinicopathological groups were used to build a classifier for discriminating distant-metastatic papillary thyroid cancer patients. To measure repertoire diversity the researchers used the Shannon index, while the Morisita-Horn index served to gauge how similar the tumor and blood repertoires were. TCRdb trimmed public reads at Q25 via fastp, called clones via MiXCR and kept in-frame beta chains. TCRdb, not the authors, supplied the V and J calls. The sample records roughly 25,000 clones, approximately 22% of which are singletons. The ten most abundant clones make up 25% to 30% of the sample.

The paper's findings and limits, for the study overall: In both blood and tumor samples, TCR beta diversity was reported to be significantly higher in malignant tumors than in benign nodules.

This clone was detected ten times or more. This receptor's antigen is unknown. Per-base quality was not reported, and no clone a single base away is much larger than it. The sequence was collected from a male donor with papillary thyroid cancer or a benign thyroid nodule (not recorded which). Some clones in this sample may be carry-over from other donors' samples. Sequencing was carried out using blood.

This receptor has the CDR3 CASSLMAYEQYF. The DNA sequence is as follows: TGTGCCAGCAGCTTGATGGCCTACGAGCAGTACTTC. The sequence is built from TRBV7-9 and TRBJ2-7, with the D gene too uncertain to name. Reading from cysteine to phenylalanine, the CDR3 counts 12 amino acids. Just CDR3 DNA is preserved here, 36 bases in frame from base 1. In the germline V gene (reference sequence), CDR1 corresponds to SEHNR and CDR2 to FQNEAQ. Cut back by 3 bases and 2 bases, the V and J ends lie 5 bases apart.